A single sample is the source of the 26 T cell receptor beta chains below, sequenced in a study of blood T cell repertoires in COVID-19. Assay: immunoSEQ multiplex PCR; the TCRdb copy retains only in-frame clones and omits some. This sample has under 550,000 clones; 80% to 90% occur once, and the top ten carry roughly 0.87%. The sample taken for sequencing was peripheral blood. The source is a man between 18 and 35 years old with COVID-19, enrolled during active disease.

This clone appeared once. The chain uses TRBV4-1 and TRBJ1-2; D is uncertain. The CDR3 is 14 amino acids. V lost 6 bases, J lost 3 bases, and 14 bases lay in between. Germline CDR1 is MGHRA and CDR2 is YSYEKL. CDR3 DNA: TGCGCCAGCAGAGGGATAGGGAGGGACTATGGCTACACCTTC. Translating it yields CASRGIGRDYGYTF.

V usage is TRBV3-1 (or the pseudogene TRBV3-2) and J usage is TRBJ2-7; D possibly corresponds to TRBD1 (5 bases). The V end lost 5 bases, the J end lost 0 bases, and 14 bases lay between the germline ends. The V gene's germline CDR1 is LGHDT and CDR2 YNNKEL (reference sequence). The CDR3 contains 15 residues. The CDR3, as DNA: TGTGCCAGCAGCATCCGGGCAGGGCCCTCCTACGAGCAGTACTTC. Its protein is CASSIRAGPSYEQYF.

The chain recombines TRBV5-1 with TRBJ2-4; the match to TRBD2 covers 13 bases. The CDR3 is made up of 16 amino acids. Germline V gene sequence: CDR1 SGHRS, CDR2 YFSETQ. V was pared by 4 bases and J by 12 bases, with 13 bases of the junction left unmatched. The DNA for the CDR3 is TGCGCCAGCAGCACAGGGACTAGCGGGACCGATCTCTCTCAGTACTTC. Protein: CASSTGTSGTDLSQYF.

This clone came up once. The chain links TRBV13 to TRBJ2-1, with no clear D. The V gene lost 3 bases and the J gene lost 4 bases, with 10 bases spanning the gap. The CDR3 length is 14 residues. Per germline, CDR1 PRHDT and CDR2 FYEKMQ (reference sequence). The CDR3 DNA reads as TGTGCCAGCAGCTTCCCTTCTCTTTACAATGAGCAGTTCTTC. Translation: CASSFPSLYNEQFF. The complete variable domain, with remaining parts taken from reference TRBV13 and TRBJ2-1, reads AAGVIQSPRHLIKEKRETATLKCYPIPRHDTVYWYQQGPGQDPQFLISFYEKMQSDKGSIPDRFSAQQFSDYHSELNMSSLELGDSALYFCASSFPSLYNEQFFGPGTRLTVL.

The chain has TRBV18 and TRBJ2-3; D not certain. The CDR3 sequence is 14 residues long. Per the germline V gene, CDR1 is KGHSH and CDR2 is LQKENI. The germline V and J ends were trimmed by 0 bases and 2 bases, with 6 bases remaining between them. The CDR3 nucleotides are TGTGCCAGCTCACCACCGGTAGTCACAGATACGCAGTATTTT. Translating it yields CASSPPVVTDTQYF.

CDR3 bases: TGTGCCTGGAATCCCAGGGGGACGAATCAGCCCCAGCATTTT. Residues: CAWNPRGTNQPQHF. The chain links TRBV30 to TRBJ1-5; 7 bases match TRBD1. Per germline, CDR1 GTSNPN and CDR2 SVGIG (reference sequence). The CDR3 extends over 14 amino acids. The ends lost 4 bases at V and 4 bases at J; junction bases unmatched: 7.

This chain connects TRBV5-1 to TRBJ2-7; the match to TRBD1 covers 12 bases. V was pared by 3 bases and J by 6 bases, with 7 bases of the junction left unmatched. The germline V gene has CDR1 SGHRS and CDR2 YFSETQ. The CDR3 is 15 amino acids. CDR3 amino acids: CASSSAGTGGFEQYF. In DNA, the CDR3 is TGCGCCAGCAGCTCGGCCGGGACAGGGGGCTTCGAGCAGTACTTC.

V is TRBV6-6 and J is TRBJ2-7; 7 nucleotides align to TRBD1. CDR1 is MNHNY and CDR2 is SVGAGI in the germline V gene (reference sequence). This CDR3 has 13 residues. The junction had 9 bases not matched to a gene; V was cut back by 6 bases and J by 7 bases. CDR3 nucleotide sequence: TGTGCCAGCAGCTCGACAGGGCTGCCGGAGCAGTACTTC. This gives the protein CASSSTGLPEQYF.

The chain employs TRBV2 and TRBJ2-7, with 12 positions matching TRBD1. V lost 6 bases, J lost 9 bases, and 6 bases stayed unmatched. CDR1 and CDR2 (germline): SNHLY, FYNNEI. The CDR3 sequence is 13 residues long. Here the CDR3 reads CASSPGQGARQYF. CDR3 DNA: TGTGCCAGCAGCCCGGGACAGGGGGCTCGGCAGTACTTC.

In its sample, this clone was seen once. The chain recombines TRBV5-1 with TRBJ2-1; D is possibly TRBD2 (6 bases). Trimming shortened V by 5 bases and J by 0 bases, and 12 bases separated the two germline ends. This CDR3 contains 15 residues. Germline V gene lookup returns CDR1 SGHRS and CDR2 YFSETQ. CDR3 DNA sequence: TGCGCCAGCAGAACAGGACTAAGCTCCTACAATGAGCAGTTCTTC. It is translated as CASRTGLSSYNEQFF.

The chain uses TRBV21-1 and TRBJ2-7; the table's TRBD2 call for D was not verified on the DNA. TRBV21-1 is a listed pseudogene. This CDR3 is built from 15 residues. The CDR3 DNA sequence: TGTGCCAGCAGCAAAGGGTCGGGAGCATCCTACGAGCAGTACTTC. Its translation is CASSKGSGASYEQYF.

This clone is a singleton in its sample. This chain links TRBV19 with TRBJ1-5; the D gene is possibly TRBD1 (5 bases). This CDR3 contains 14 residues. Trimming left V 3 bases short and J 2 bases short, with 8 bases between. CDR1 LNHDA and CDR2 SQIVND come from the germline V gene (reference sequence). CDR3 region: CASSISRGNQPQHF. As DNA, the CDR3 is TGTGCCAGTAGTATTAGCAGGGGCAATCAGCCCCAGCATTTT.

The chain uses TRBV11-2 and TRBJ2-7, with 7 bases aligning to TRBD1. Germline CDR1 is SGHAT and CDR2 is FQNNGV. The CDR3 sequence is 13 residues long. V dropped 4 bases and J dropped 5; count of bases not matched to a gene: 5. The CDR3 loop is CASSSGTEHEQYF. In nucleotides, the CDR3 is TGTGCCAGCAGCTCTGGGACAGAGCACGAGCAGTACTTC.

The CDR3 DNA follows: TGTGCCAGCTCACGTACCGGGACAGTAGGTGAAAAACTGTTTTTT. The encoded protein is CASSRTGTVGEKLFF. The chain joins TRBV18 to TRBJ1-4; 7 bases align to TRBD1. The V gene's germline CDR1 is KGHSH and CDR2 LQKENI. The J segment lost 7 bases and the V segment lost 4 bases, leaving 9 bases of the junction unmatched. The CDR3 spans 15 residues.

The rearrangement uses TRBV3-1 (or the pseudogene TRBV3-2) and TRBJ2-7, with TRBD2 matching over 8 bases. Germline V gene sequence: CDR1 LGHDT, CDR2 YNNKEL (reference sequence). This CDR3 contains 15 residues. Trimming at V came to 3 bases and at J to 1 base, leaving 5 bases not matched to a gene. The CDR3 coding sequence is TGTGCCAGCAGCCAGGCGGGAGGCCTATCCTACGAGCAGTACTTC. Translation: CASSQAGGLSYEQYF.

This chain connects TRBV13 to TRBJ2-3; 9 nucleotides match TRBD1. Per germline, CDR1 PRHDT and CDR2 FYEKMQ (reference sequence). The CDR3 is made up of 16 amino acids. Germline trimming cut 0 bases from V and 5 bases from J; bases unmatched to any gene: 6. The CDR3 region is CASSLGGDREEDTQYF. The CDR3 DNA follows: TGTGCCAGCAGCTTAGGTGGGGACAGGGAGGAAGATACGCAGTATTTT.

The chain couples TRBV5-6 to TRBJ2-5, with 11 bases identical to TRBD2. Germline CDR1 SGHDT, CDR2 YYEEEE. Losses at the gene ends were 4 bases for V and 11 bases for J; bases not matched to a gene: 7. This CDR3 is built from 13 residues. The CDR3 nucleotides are TGTGCCAGCAGCATCACTAGCGGGGGCCCGCAGTACTTC. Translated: CASSITSGGPQYF. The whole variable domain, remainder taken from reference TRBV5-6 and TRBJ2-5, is DAGVTQSPTHLIKTRGQQVTLRCSPKSGHDTVSWYQQALGQGPQFIFQYYEEEERQRGNFPDRFSGHQFPNYSSELNVNALLLGDSALYLCASSITSGGPQYFGPGTRLLVL.

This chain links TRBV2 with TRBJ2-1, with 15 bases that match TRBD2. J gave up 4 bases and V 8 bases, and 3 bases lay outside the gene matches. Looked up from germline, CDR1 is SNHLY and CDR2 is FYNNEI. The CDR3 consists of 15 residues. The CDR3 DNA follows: TGTGCCAGCGCAGGGACTAGCGGGGGGTACAATGAGCAGTTCTTC. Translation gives CASAGTSGGYNEQFF. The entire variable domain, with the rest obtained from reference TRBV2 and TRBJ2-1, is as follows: EPEVTQTPSHQVTQMGQEVILRCVPISNHLYFYWYRQILGQKVEFLVSFYNNEISEKSEIFDDQFSVERPDGSNFTLKIRSTKLEDSAMYFCASAGTSGGYNEQFFGPGTRLTVL.

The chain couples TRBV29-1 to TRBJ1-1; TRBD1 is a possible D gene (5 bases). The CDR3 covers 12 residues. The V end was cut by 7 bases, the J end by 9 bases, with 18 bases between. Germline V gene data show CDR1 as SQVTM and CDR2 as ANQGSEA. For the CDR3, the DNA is TGCAGCGGAAAAGACAGAAACCTTCAAGCTTTCTTT. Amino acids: CSGKDRNLQAFF.

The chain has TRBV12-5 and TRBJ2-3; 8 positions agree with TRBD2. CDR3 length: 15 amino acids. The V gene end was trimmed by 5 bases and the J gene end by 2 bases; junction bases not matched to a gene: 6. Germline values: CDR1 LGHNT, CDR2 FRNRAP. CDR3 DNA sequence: TGTGCTAGTGGTCCCCTCGGGGGGGCCACAGATACGCAGTATTTT. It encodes CASGPLGGATDTQYF.

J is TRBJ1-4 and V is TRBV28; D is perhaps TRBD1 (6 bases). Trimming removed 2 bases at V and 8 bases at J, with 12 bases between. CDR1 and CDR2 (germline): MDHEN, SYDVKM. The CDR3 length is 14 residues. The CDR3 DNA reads TGTGCCAGCAGTTTAGGGGGGGCAGAGGAAAAACTGTTTTTT. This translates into CASSLGGAEEKLFF.

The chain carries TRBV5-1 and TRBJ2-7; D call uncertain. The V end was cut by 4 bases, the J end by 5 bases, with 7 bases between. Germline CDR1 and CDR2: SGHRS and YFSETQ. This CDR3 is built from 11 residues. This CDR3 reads CASSGTNEQYF. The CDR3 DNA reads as TGCGCCAGCAGCGGCACAAACGAGCAGTACTTC.

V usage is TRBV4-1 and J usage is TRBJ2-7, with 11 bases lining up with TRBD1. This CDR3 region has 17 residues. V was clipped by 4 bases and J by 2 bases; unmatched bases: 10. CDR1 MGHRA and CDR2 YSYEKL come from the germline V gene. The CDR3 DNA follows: TGCGCCAGCAGCCGGTCTATTACGGGACAGGGGGCCTACGAGCAGTACTTC. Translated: CASSRSITGQGAYEQYF.

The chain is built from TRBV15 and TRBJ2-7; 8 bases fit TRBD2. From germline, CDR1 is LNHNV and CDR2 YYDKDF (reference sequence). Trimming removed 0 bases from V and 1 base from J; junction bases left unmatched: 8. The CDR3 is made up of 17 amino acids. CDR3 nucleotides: TGTGCCACCAGCAGAGATCTGGCGGGAGGTGGTTCCTACGAGCAGTACTTC. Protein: CATSRDLAGGGSYEQYF. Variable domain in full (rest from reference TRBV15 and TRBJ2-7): DAMVIQNPRYQVTQFGKPVTLSCSQTLNHNVMYWYQQKSSQAPKLLFHYYDKDFNNEADTPDNFQSRRPNTSFCFLDIRSPGLGDTAMYLCATSRDLAGGGSYEQYFGPGTRLTVT.

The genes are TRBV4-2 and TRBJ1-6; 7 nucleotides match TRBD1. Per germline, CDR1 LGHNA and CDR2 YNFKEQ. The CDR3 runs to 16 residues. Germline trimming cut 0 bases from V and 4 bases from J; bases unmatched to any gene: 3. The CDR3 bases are TGTGCCAGCAGCCAAGATACAGGGGTTTATAATTCACCCCTCCACTTT. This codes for CASSQDTGVYNSPLHF.

The CDR3 DNA reads TGTGCCAGCAGCTTGGCCCGGTCCGCCTACAATGAGCAGTTCTTC. Translating gives CASSLARSAYNEQFF. The chain recombines TRBV5-5 with TRBJ2-1; D not resolved. V shed 0 bases and J shed 2 bases, with 9 bases lying between them. Germline V CDR1 and CDR2: SGHKS, YYEKEE (reference sequence). This CDR3 is built from 15 residues.